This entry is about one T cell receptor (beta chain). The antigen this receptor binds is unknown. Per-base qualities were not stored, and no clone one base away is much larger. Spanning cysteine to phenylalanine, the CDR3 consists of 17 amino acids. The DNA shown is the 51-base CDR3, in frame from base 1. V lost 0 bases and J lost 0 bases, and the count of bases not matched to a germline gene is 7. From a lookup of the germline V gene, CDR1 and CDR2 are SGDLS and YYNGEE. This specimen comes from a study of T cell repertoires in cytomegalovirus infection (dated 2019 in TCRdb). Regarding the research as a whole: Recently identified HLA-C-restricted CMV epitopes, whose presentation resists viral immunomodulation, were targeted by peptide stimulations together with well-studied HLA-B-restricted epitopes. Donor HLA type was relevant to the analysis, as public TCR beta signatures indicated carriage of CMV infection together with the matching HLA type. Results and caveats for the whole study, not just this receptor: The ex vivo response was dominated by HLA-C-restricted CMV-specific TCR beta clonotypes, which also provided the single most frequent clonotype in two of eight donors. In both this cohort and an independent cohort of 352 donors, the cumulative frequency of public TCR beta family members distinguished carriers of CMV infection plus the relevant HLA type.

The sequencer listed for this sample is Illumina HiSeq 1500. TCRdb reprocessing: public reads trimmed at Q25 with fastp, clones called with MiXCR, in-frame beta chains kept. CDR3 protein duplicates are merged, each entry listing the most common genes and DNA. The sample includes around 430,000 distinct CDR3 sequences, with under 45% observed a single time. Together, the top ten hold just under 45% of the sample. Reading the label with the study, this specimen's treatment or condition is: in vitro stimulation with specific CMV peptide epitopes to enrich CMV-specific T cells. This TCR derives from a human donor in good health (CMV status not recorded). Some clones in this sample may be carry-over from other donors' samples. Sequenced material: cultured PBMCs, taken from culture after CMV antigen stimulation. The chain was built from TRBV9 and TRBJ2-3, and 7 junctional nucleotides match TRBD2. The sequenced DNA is TGTGCCAGCAGCGTAGGGGGAGGGATTTTTAGCACAGATACGCAGTATTTT. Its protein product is CASSVGGGIFSTDTQYF.